Listed below are T cell receptor beta chains from one sample, sequenced in a study of tumor-infiltrating lymphocytes in primary liver carcinoma. TCRdb reprocessed the multiplex PCR reads via MiXCR and lists one record per CDR3 protein. The sample lists 75,000 to 80,000 distinct CDR3 sequences; roughly two thirds were seen once. Sequencing input: tumor-adjacent normal liver tissue. The receptors come from a man aged 40-49 years with primary liver carcinoma and hepatitis B virus infection. Both conserved end residues are trimmed from each CDR3. Each record gives: clone size, V gene, CDR3 protein. Clone size is not always given. Where it is, it says once, few, many or a class for expanded clones.

.,TRBV5-6,ASSLEACQETQY
.,TRBV6-2/TRBV6-3,ASSLGQGNQPHH
.,TRBV12-3/TRBV12-4,ASSQSRQRFTGELF
.,TRBV14,ATSQEGGTPPTDTQY
.,TRBV11-2,PSSLVSCQETQY
.,TRBV11-2,ASRSRVSAHQETQY
.,TRBV20-1,SAHDGYNEQF
.,TRBV29-1,SVEGGVGFETQY
.,TRBV4-1,ACSQETRTTYEQY
.,TRBV6-5,SSRRLAGEGYEQF
many,TRBV29-1,SVSGTRYDTQY
.,TRBV7-6,ASSPLRVGALNTEAF
many,TRBV7-6,ASSLLTGSGETQY
.,TRBV4-3,ASSQDKGGPYEQY
.,TRBV29-1,SVQVGRGLYSEQF
many,TRBV7-9,ASSLVANEQF
many,TRBV28,AISTGPRQPQH
.,TRBV11-2,ASSMGGDRGISLFGANVLT